This TCR beta chain was identified during a study of identical twins. TCRdb itself ran the 5' RACE reads through MiXCR, one entry per CDR3 protein. Altogether about 920,000 distinct CDR3 sequences are present, approximately 13% being singletons, with the ten largest covering roughly 1.6%. Findings of the study overall: Researchers caution that invariant MAIT and iNKT cells could partly confound zero-insertion analyses.

V lost 6 bases and J lost 6; bases outside the gene matches: 11. This CDR3 has 16 amino acids. Worth noting for this clonotype: What it binds is unknown.

The data were also submitted as part of a second study, on yellow fever vaccine responses in identical twins.

This TCR came from a woman under 30 in good health. The rearrangement uses TRBV12-3 or TRBV12-4 and TRBJ2-2; 9 positions agree with TRBD1. Source material: PBMCs. The CDR3 sequence is CASRLGTGGKAGELFF. The CDR3 DNA sequence: TGTGCCAGCAGGCTGGGCACAGGGGGCAAGGCCGGGGAGCTGTTTTTT.